These 22 T cell receptor beta chains came from one sample sequenced in a study of identical twins. TCRdb called the 5' RACE reads again in MiXCR, with one record for every CDR3 protein. The data hold 1.5 million to 2 million distinct CDR3 sequences, with about 31% observed a single time. Specimen: cord blood. All receptors come from a newborn girl in good health.

The chain couples TRBV30 to TRBJ2-1; D uncertain. The germline V gene has CDR1 GTSNPN and CDR2 SVGIG (reference sequence). V was shortened by 3 bases and J by 0 bases, with 9 bases between the two germline ends. This CDR3 has 14 residues. CDR3 protein: CAWRRLRSYNEQFF. Written as DNA, the CDR3 is TGTGCCTGGAGAAGACTCCGCTCCTACAATGAGCAGTTCTTC.

Comment on this clonotype: With a much larger clone just one base away, this may be a read error. This chain links TRBV27 with TRBJ1-2; tentatively, D is TRBD1 (5 bases). V gave up 9 bases and J gave up 1 base, with 15 bases separating them. Germline CDR1 MNHEY, CDR2 SMNVEV (reference sequence). This CDR3 is 14 amino acids long. The CDR3: CARGLGLLNYGYTF. The DNA of the CDR3 is TGTGCCAGAGGACTGGGACTCCTTAACTATGGCTACACCTTC.

The sample holds a few counts of this clonotype. V is TRBV12-3 or TRBV12-4 and J is TRBJ2-1; TRBD2 matches 7 bases. The trim removed 4 bases at V and 1 base at J, leaving 19 bases unmatched. CDR3 length: 20 residues. The CDR3 nucleotides are TGTGCCAGCAGTTCCCCACCAGGTGTGCGGGAGCCCAAGTCCTACAATGAGCAGTTCTTC. This sequence encodes CASSSPPGVREPKSYNEQFF.

Only a few counts were recorded for this clonotype. This chain links TRBV7-9 with TRBJ2-7; 9 nucleotides match TRBD1. Trimming at V came to 3 bases and at J to 3 bases, leaving 6 bases not matched to a gene. This CDR3 is built from 15 residues. Germline V lookup: CDR1 SEHNR, CDR2 FQNEAQ (reference sequence). The CDR3 DNA sequence: TGTGCCAGCAGCTTTTCGACAGGGGGAAACTACGAGCAGTACTTC. Residues: CASSFSTGGNYEQYF.

This clonotype turned up a few times. The CDR3, as DNA: TGTGCCAGCAGTTACGTCTCCGGGACAACTAATGAAAAACTGTTTTTT. It yields the protein CASSYVSGTTNEKLFF. The V and J genes are TRBV6-5 and TRBJ1-4, with no clear D. In germline, CDR1 is MNHEY, CDR2 SVGAGI. V was pared by 2 bases and J by 0 bases, with 10 bases between. The CDR3 is 16 amino acids.

This clonotype was found once. The chain has TRBV4-2 and TRBJ1-5, with 10 bases that match TRBD1. With V trimmed by 2 bases and J by 3 bases, 4 bases remained unmatched. The CDR3 is 16 residues long. CDR1 is LGHNA and CDR2 is YNFKEQ in the germline V gene. DNA for the CDR3: TGTGCCAGCAGCCAATCCGGGACAGGGGCCAATCAGCCCCAGCATTTT. It encodes CASSQSGTGANQPQHF.

As regards this clonotype: One end of the junction does not line up with germline, which may come from a read error. J is TRBJ1-2 and V is TRBV28, with unresolved D. Per germline, CDR1 MDHEN and CDR2 SYDVKM. The CDR3 extends over 16 amino acids. The DNA for the CDR3 is TGTGCCGGCAGTTTTAGGGCCCGCGGACCTAACTATGGCTACACCTTC. Translation: CAGSFRARGPNYGYTF.

This clonotype showed up just a few times. The chain has TRBV5-1 and TRBJ2-3; 7 bases are shared with TRBD2. The V gene's germline CDR1 is SGHRS and CDR2 YFSETQ. CDR3 length equals 12 residues. The ends lost 2 bases at V and 10 bases at J; junction bases unmatched: 4. Here the CDR3 reads CASSLGRESQYF. DNA for the CDR3: TGCGCCAGCAGCTTAGGGCGGGAGTCGCAGTATTTT.

The chain carries TRBV4-1 and TRBJ1-2; D gene unclear. Trimming took off 0 bases at V and 4 bases at J, with 15 bases between the two ends. CDR1 and CDR2 (germline): MGHRA, YSYEKL. The CDR3 is 16 residues long. The CDR3 coding sequence is TGCGCCAGCAGCCAAGATCCTGGACCCATCCGCTATGGCTACACCTTC. The encoded protein is CASSQDPGPIRYGYTF.

This chain connects TRBV11-1 to TRBJ2-4, with a weak D call TRBD1 (6 bases). The ends were cut back, 5 bases at V and 4 bases at J, with 9 bases in the middle. The CDR3 runs 13 residues. Germline loops: CDR1 SGHAT, CDR2 FQDESV (reference sequence). The CDR3 spells CASSRDKKNIQYF. Written as DNA, the CDR3 is TGTGCCAGCAGCCGGGACAAAAAAAACATTCAGTACTTC.

This clonotype was seen a handful of times. The J gene is TRBJ1-4, the V gene TRBV5-1; 7 bases agree with TRBD1. CDR3 length: 18 amino acids. The V segment lost 0 bases and the J segment 8 bases; nucleotides outside the gene matches: 16. CDR1 SGHRS and CDR2 YFSETQ come from the germline V gene. CDR3 in amino acids: CASSLGGLAGTDQEKLFF. CDR3 coding DNA: TGCGCCAGCAGCTTGGGCGGGTTGGCAGGGACAGATCAGGAAAAACTGTTTTTT.

This clonotype was recorded once. One junction end does not reproduce the germline sequence, and a read error may be involved. The chain carries TRBV24-1 and TRBJ2-1, with D hard to call. The CDR3 has 11 amino acids. Germline V gene data show CDR1 as KGHDR and CDR2 as SFDVKD. The CDR3 region is CATGVGNEHFF. In nucleotides, the CDR3 is TGTGCCACCGGCGTGGGCAATGAGCACTTCTTC.

This chain links TRBV2 with TRBJ2-3, with D uncertain. Germline V gene data show CDR1 as SNHLY and CDR2 as FYNNEI. The CDR3 sequence is 14 residues long. The germline V and J ends were trimmed by 3 bases and 2 bases, with 9 bases remaining between them. The CDR3 DNA reads as TGTGCCAGCAGTGATCTCGCGTTCACAGATACGCAGTATTTT. This translates into CASSDLAFTDTQYF.

The J gene is TRBJ2-3, the V gene TRBV13; possibly TRBD2 for D (6 bases). Germline V gene lookup returns CDR1 PRHDT and CDR2 FYEKMQ (reference sequence). This CDR3 is 16 amino acids long. V was pared by 3 bases and J by 3 bases, with 16 bases between. The CDR3 is CASSLDGGVWTDTQYF. The DNA of the CDR3 is TGTGCCAGCAGCTTGGATGGCGGGGTCTGGACAGATACGCAGTATTTT.

At least ten counts were recorded for this clonotype. The chain combines TRBV12-3 or TRBV12-4 with TRBJ2-3, with 8 bases fitting TRBD2. CDR3 length: 16 residues. Unmatched junction bases numbered 6, after V lost 4 bases and J lost 0 bases. In nucleotides, the CDR3 is TGTGCCAGCAGTTCCCTAGCGGGCCCTAGCACAGATACGCAGTATTTT. Its translation is CASSSLAGPSTDTQYF.

This chain joins TRBV9 and TRBJ2-3, with D possibly matching TRBD1 (6 bases). This CDR3 contains 15 residues. V lost 1 base, J lost 0 bases, and 9 bases lay in between. Germline V lookup: CDR1 SGDLS, CDR2 YYNGEE. CDR3 sequence: CASSVSQGSTDTQYF. The CDR3, as DNA: TGTGCCAGCAGCGTAAGTCAGGGGAGCACAGATACGCAGTATTTT. The full variable domain, with the rest looked up from reference TRBV9 and TRBJ2-3, is DSGVTQTPKHLITATGQRVTLRCSPRSGDLSVYWYQQSLDQGLQFLIQYYNGEERAKGNILERFSAQQFPDLHSELNLSSLELGDSALYFCASSVSQGSTDTQYFGPGTRLTVL.

This chain uses TRBV12-3 or TRBV12-4 with TRBJ2-6, with D uncertain. The CDR3 is 14 amino acids. V gave up 7 bases and J gave up 4 bases, with 11 bases separating them. The CDR3: CASTKARGANVLTF. The CDR3 DNA sequence: TGTGCCAGCACCAAAGCAAGGGGGGCCAACGTCCTGACTTTC.

A word on this clonotype: A read error may account for a junction end that differs from germline. This chain links TRBV29-1 with TRBJ2-1; tentative D call: TRBD2 (5 bases). The germline V gene encodes CDR1 SQVTM and CDR2 ANQGSEA. The CDR3 is 13 amino acids. The CDR3 coding sequence is TGCAGCGTTCAGCGGCTCTCCTACGATGAGCAGTTCTTC. Translating it yields CSVQRLSYDEQFF.

This clonotype was seen only a few times. The chain uses TRBV6-2 or TRBV6-3 and TRBJ1-1, with 10 bases lining up with TRBD1. Germline assignment: CDR1 MNHEY and CDR2 SVGEGT. This CDR3 spans 15 amino acids. V lost 8 bases and J lost 1; bases outside the gene matches: 7. DNA of the CDR3: TGTGCCAGCCGGGACAGGGGCTATTCGAACACTGAAGCTTTCTTT. The encoded protein is CASRDRGYSNTEAFF.

The chain employs TRBV5-4 and TRBJ2-1; the D gene could be TRBD1 or TRBD2 (5 bases each). V dropped 7 bases and J dropped 4 bases, with 15 bases sitting between them. Germline CDR1 and CDR2: SGHNT and YYREEE (reference sequence). The CDR3 is made up of 14 amino acids. CDR3 protein: CASATGAVYNEQFF. DNA for the CDR3: TGTGCCAGCGCTACCGGGGCGGTTTACAATGAGCAGTTCTTC.

This chain connects TRBV20-1 to TRBJ2-3; TRBD2 agrees at 8 bases. Germline loops: CDR1 DFQATT, CDR2 SNEGSKA (reference sequence). With 6 bases clipped from V and 4 bases from J, the junction kept 9 bases outside the gene matches. This CDR3 spans 14 amino acids. In DNA form, the CDR3 reads TGCAGTGCCCCCGACCGGGGGGGGGCAGATACGCAGTATTTT. Encoded protein: CSAPDRGGADTQYF.

J is TRBJ2-7 and V is TRBV6-5; D is unclear. The V gene's germline CDR1 is MNHEY and CDR2 SVGAGI. Trimming cost V 8 bases and J 5 bases, with 19 bases left between them. The CDR3 spans 14 residues. CDR3 loop: CASYRKGQLHEQYF. The DNA of the CDR3 is TGTGCCAGCTACCGGAAGGGCCAATTGCACGAGCAGTACTTC.